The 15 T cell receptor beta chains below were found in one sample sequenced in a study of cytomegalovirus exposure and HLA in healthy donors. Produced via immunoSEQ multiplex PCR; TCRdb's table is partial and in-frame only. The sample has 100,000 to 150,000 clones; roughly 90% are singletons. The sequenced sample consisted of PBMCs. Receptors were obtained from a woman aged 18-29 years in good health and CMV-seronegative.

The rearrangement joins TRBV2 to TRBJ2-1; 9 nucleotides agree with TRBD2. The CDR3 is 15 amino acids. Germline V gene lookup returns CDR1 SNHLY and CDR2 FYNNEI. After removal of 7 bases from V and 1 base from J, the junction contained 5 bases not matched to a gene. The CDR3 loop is CASIERGESYNEQFF. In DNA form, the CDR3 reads TGTGCCAGCATTGAGCGGGGGGAATCCTACAATGAGCAGTTCTTC.

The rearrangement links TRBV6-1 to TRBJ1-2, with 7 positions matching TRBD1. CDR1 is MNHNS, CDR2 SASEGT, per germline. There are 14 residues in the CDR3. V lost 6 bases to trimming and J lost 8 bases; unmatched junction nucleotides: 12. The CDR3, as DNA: TGTGCCAGCAGCGCGACAGGGAAGGTACGAGGCTACACCTTC. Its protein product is CASSATGKVRGYTF.

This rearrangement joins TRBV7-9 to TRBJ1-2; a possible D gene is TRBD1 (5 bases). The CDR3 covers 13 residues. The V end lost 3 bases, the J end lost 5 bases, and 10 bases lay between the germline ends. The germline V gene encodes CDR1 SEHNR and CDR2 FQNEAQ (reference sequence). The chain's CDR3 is CASSLLQAYGYTF. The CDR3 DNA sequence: TGTGCCAGCAGCTTGCTACAGGCGTATGGCTACACCTTC. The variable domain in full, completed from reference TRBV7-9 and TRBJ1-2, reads DTGVSQNPRHKITKRGQNVTFRCDPISEHNRLYWYRQTLGQGPEFLTYFQNEAQLEKSRLLSDRFSAERPKGSFSTLEIQRTEQGDSAMYLCASSLLQAYGYTFGSGTRLTVV.

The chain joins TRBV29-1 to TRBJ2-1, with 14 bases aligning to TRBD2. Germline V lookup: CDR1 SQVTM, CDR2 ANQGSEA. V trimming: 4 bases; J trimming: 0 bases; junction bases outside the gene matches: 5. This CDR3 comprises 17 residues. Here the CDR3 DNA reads TGCAGCGTTGCGGGACTAGCGGGAGTTAGCTCCTACAATGAGCAGTTCTTC. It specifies CSVAGLAGVSSYNEQFF.

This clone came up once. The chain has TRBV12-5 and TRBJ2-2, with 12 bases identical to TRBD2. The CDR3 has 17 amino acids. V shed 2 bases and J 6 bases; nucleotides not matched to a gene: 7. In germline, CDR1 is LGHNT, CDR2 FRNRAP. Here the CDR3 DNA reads TGTGCTAGTGGTTTGACGACTAGCGGGAGAGTCGCCGGGGAGCTGTTTTTT. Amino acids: CASGLTTSGRVAGELFF.

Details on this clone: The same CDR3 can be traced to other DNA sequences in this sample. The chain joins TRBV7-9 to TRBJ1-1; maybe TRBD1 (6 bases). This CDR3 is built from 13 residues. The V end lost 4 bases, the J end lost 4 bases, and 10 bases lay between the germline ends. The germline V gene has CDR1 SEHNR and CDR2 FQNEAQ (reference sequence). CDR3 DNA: TGTGCCAGCAGCTCCAGGGGTCTCACTGAAGCTTTCTTT. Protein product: CASSSRGLTEAFF. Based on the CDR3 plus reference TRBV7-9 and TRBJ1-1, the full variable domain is DTGVSQNPRHKITKRGQNVTFRCDPISEHNRLYWYRQTLGQGPEFLTYFQNEAQLEKSRLLSDRFSAERPKGSFSTLEIQRTEQGDSAMYLCASSSRGLTEAFFGQGTRLTVV.

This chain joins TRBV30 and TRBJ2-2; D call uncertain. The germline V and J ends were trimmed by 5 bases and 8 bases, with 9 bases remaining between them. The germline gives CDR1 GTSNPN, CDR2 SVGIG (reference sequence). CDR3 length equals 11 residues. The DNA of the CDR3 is TGTGCCTGGGGCGCAGGTGGGGAGCTGTTTTTT. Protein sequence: CAWGAGGELFF.

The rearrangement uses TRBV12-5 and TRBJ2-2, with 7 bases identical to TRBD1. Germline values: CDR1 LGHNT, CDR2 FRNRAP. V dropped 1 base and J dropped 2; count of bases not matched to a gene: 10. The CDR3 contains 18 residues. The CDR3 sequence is CASGLASKQGRNTGELFF. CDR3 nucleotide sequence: TGTGCTAGTGGTTTGGCATCTAAACAGGGGAGAAACACCGGGGAGCTGTTTTTT.

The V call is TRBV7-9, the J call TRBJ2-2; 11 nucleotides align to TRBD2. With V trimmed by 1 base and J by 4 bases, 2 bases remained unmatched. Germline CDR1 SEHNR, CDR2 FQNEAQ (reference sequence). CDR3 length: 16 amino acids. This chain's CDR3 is CASSLVAGGPTGELFF. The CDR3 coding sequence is TGTGCCAGCAGCTTAGTAGCGGGAGGGCCCACCGGGGAGCTGTTTTTT.

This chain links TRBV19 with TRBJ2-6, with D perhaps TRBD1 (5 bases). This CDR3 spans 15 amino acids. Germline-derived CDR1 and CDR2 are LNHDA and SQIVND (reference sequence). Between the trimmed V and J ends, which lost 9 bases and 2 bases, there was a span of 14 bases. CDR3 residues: CASSQGVTGANVLTF. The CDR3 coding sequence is TGTGCCAGCTCCCAAGGGGTCACTGGGGCCAACGTCCTGACTTTC.

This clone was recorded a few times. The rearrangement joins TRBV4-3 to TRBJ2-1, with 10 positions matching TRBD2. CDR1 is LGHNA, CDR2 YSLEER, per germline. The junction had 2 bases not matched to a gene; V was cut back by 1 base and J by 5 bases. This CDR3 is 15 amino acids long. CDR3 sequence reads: CASSQVLAGDNEQFF. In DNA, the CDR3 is TGCGCCAGCAGCCAAGTGCTAGCGGGGGACAATGAGCAGTTCTTC.

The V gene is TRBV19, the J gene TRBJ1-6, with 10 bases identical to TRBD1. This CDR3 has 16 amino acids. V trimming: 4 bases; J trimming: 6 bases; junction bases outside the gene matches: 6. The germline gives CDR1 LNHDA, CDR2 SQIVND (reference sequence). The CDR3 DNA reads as TGTGCCAGTAGTACGCGGACAGGGGGTGGTAATTCACCCCTCCACTTT. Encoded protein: CASSTRTGGGNSPLHF.

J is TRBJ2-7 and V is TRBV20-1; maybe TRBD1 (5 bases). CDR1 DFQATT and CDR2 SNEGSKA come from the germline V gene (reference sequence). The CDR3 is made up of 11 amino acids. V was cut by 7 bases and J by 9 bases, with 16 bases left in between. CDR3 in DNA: TGCAGTGTCAGGGTACCGAAAGGGCAGTACTTC. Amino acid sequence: CSVRVPKGQYF.

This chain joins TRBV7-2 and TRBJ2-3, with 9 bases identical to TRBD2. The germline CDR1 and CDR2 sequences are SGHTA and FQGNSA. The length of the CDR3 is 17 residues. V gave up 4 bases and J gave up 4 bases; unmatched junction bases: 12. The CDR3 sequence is CASSSRRGRAFADTQYF. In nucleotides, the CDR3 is TGTGCCAGCAGCTCACGCCGCGGGAGGGCCTTTGCAGATACGCAGTATTTT.

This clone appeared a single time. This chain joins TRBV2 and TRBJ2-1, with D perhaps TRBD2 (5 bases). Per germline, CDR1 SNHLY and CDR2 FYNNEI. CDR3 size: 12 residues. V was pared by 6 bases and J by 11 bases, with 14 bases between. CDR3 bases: TGTGCCAGCAGCCCGGAGCGGCGACAGCAGTTCTTC. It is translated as CASSPERRQQFF.